This T cell receptor (beta chain) was recovered during a study of T cells in Graves' hyperthyroidism and ophthalmopathy. Study overall: Staff took peripheral blood when the initial diagnosis was made, before any treatment began.

Germline CDR1 is SGHDN and CDR2 is FVKESK. The J segment lost 2 bases and the V segment lost 4 bases, leaving 7 bases of the junction unmatched. The CDR3 has 16 residues. Thyroid ultrasound, orbital computed tomography, clinical symptoms, and serum thyroxine and TRAb underpinned diagnoses. Using RNA transcripts as the source, TCR beta CDR3 regions were amplified. First-round RT-PCR of the TCR CDR3 relied on the HTBI primer set. Each CDR3 protein gets one entry after TCRdb re-called the multiplex PCR reads with MiXCR. The repertoire holds about 300,000 distinct CDR3 sequences, roughly 19% seen once, with less than 45% in the top ten. Whole-study results and caveats: Appearing also in blood were most of the thyroid clonotypes expanded above 0.001.

This clonotype has more than one count but fewer than ten. Its antigen is currently unknown. The chain combines TRBV14 with TRBJ2-3; 9 bases fit TRBD2. The receptor comes from a man aged 45-60 years with Graves' ophthalmopathy. Sequenced input: blood. The CDR3 DNA reads TGTGCCAGCAGCCTAGCGGGAGCGCCCCTCACAGATACGCAGTATTTT. Encoded protein: CASSLAGAPLTDTQYF.